This T cell receptor (beta chain) was identified in a study of cytomegalovirus exposure and HLA in healthy donors. Study conclusions and caveats: Cytomegalovirus-associated TCR beta chains were listed, numbering more than 150.

Primers: 60 Vbeta forward and 13 Jbeta reverse. Here immunoSEQ multiplex PCR was the method, and the copy in TCRdb shows in-frame clones only, minus some. The sample has just over 150,000 clones, 75% to 90% seen once. The CDR3 is 14 residues long. V gave up 10 bases and J gave up 4 bases, with 19 bases separating them. Germline assignment: CDR1 SNHLY and CDR2 FYNNEI. As for this clone: Its matching antigen is unknown.

This receptor was taken from a woman aged 18-29 years in good health and CMV-seronegative. J is TRBJ1-1 and V is TRBV2; D is possibly TRBD1 (5 bases). Material for sequencing was PBMCs. The CDR3: CAIRQPAGITEAFF. CDR3 nucleotides: TGTGCCATCCGTCAGCCCGCAGGGATCACTGAAGCTTTCTTT.